Below, 27 T cell receptor beta chains from the same sample are listed, as sequenced in a study of cytomegalovirus exposure and HLA in healthy donors. PCR was performed using 60 Vbeta and 13 Jbeta primers. Repertoires were generated with immunoSEQ multiplex PCR, while TCRdb's copy carries only in-frame clones and drops some. Among more than 55,000 clones, about 74% were seen once, and the ten largest hold approximately 10%. The sequenced material came from PBMCs. The receptor set was obtained from a woman aged 60-75 years in good health and CMV-seropositive.

The chain has TRBV30 and TRBJ2-5; 12 nucleotides line up with TRBD2. Germline-derived CDR1 and CDR2 are GTSNPN and SVGIG (reference sequence). Trimming cost V 0 bases and J 4 bases; bases outside gene matches: 9. There are 17 residues in the CDR3. CDR3 bases: TGTGCCTGGAGTGTACTAGGGGGACTAGCGGGTTCAGAGACCCAGTACTTC. It yields the protein CAWSVLGGLAGSETQYF.

The V call is TRBV30, the J call TRBJ2-5; maybe TRBD2 (5 bases). CDR3 size: 13 residues. The germline V gene has CDR1 GTSNPN and CDR2 SVGIG (reference sequence). The germline V and J ends were trimmed by 5 bases and 6 bases, with 16 bases remaining between them. CDR3 DNA sequence: TGTGCCTGGGGGGAACTGTCTAGCCAGACCCAGTACTTC. This encodes CAWGELSSQTQYF. Supplemented by reference TRBV30 and TRBJ2-5, the full variable domain reads SQTIHQWPATLVQPVGSPLSLECTVEGTSNPNLYWYRQAAGRGLQLLFYSVGIGQISSEVPQNLSASRPQDRQFILSSKKLLLSDSGFYLCAWGELSSQTQYFGPGTRLLVL.

V usage is TRBV19 and J usage is TRBJ1-5; D is possibly TRBD1 (5 bases). From germline, CDR1 is LNHDA and CDR2 SQIVND (reference sequence). The V end lost 7 bases, the J end lost 3 bases, and 19 bases lay between the germline ends. The CDR3 spans 16 residues. CDR3 in amino acids: CASNTIGAGNNQPQHF. Here the CDR3 DNA reads TGTGCCAGTAACACCATAGGGGCCGGAAACAATCAGCCCCAGCATTTT. The entire variable domain, with the rest obtained from reference TRBV19 and TRBJ1-5, is as follows: DGGITQSPKYLFRKEGQNVTLSCEQNLNHDAMYWYRQDPGQGLRLIYYSQIVNDFQKGDIAEGYSVSREKKESFPLTVTSAQKNPTAFYLCASNTIGAGNNQPQHFGDGTRLSIL.

For the CDR3, the DNA is TGTGCCAGCAGAGGACAGCCGAACACTGAAGCTTTCTTT. Translated: CASRGQPNTEAFF. This chain uses TRBV6-6 with TRBJ1-1; the D gene is possibly TRBD1 (6 bases). CDR3 length equals 13 residues. V lost 6 bases and J lost 1, with 9 bases in between. The germline V gene has CDR1 MNHNY and CDR2 SVGAGI (reference sequence).

This clone was detected a few times. The rearrangement links TRBV6-1 to TRBJ1-4; D perhaps matches TRBD1 (6 bases). This CDR3 has 13 residues. V shed 5 bases and J shed 8 bases, with 12 bases lying between them. Germline CDR1 reads MNHNS; CDR2 reads SASEGT. CDR3 region: CASSQGPGEKLFF. CDR3 sequence (DNA): TGTGCCAGCAGTCAGGGGCCCGGCGAAAAACTGTTTTTT.

The chain has TRBV7-6 and TRBJ2-3; 15 bases line up with TRBD2. V lost 4 bases, J lost 2 bases, and 4 bases stayed unmatched. The CDR3 contains 17 residues. The germline gives CDR1 SGHVS, CDR2 FNYEAQ. The CDR3 region is CASSSGLAGGYTDTQYF. The CDR3 bases are TGTGCCAGCAGCTCGGGACTAGCGGGGGGTTACACAGATACGCAGTATTTT.

This sequence joins TRBV23-1 and TRBJ1-5; possible D gene TRBD1, 6 bases. TRBV23-1 is an ORF; its function is uncertain. The V end was cut by 3 bases, the J end by 4 bases, with 13 bases between. The length of the CDR3 is 15 residues. CDR3 sequence reads: CASSQIRGNNQPQHF. CDR3 bases: TGCGCCAGCAGTCAGATCAGGGGCAATAATCAGCCCCAGCATTTT.

The rearrangement joins TRBV14 to TRBJ1-4, with D hard to call. CDR1 SGHDN and CDR2 FVKESK come from the germline V gene. V dropped 1 base and J dropped 3 bases, with 12 bases sitting between them. There are 16 residues in the CDR3. The chain's CDR3 is CASSQGHQLSNEKLFF. CDR3 nucleotides: TGTGCCAGCAGCCAAGGACACCAGCTCTCTAATGAAAAACTGTTTTTT. The whole variable domain, filled in from reference TRBV14 and TRBJ1-4, reads EAGVTQFPSHSVIEKGQTVTLRCDPISGHDNLYWYRRVMGKEIKFLLHFVKESKQDESGMPNNRFLAERTGGTYSTLKVQPAELEDSGVYFCASSQGHQLSNEKLFFGSGTQLSVL.

CDR3: CASSMGGMEVYTDTQYF. CDR3 nucleotides: TGTGCCAGTAGTATGGGGGGTATGGAAGTGTATACAGATACGCAGTATTTT. This chain joins TRBV19 and TRBJ2-3; TRBD2 is a possible D gene (6 bases). The germline gives CDR1 LNHDA, CDR2 SQIVND (reference sequence). The CDR3 runs 17 residues. Trimming cost V 3 bases and J 3 bases, with 19 bases left between them.

The chain couples TRBV9 to TRBJ1-5, with D possibly matching TRBD1 (6 bases). Deletions cut 3 bases from V and 5 bases from J, with 9 bases between. The CDR3 has 13 amino acids. Germline V gives CDR1 SGDLS, CDR2 YYNGEE. CDR3 residues: CASSAGVHQPQHF. Written as DNA, the CDR3 is TGTGCCAGCAGCGCAGGGGTTCATCAGCCCCAGCATTTT.

This chain uses TRBV9 with TRBJ1-1; unclear D gene. Germline V CDR1 and CDR2: SGDLS, YYNGEE. CDR3 length equals 15 residues. V shed 0 bases and J shed 0 bases, with 9 bases lying between them. As DNA, the CDR3 is TGTGCCAGCAGCGTAGAGCCATTTATGAACACTGAAGCTTTCTTT. Translating it yields CASSVEPFMNTEAFF.

The chain combines TRBV2 with TRBJ2-1, with 12 bases lining up with TRBD2. Germline V gene lookup returns CDR1 SNHLY and CDR2 FYNNEI. The CDR3 covers 15 residues. V shed 5 bases, J shed 9 bases, and the junction held 8 bases outside the gene matches. The CDR3: CASSKLAGGGGEQFF. The DNA for the CDR3 is TGTGCCAGCAGTAAACTAGCGGGGGGTGGGGGTGAGCAGTTCTTC.

CDR3 sequence: CASRGTSGGRPNTGELFF. CDR3 bases: TGTGCCAGCAGGGGGACTAGCGGGGGGCGACCGAACACCGGGGAGCTGTTTTTT. V is TRBV2 and J is TRBJ2-2; TRBD2 matches 15 bases. V shed 6 bases and J 0 bases; nucleotides not matched to a gene: 5. The CDR3 has 18 residues. Germline V gene data show CDR1 as SNHLY and CDR2 as FYNNEI.

This chain joins TRBV4-1 and TRBJ2-1; 7 positions match TRBD2. CDR3 size: 15 residues. The V and J ends lost 0 bases and 8 bases, in that order; junction bases with no gene match: 7. From germline, CDR1 is MGHRA and CDR2 YSYEKL. This chain's CDR3 is CASSQDRGEGHEQFF. As DNA, the CDR3 is TGCGCCAGCAGCCAAGATCGGGGGGAGGGCCATGAGCAGTTCTTC.

The V gene is TRBV6-5, the J gene TRBJ1-6, with TRBD1 as a possible D gene (5 bases). Trimming took 6 bases from V and 10 from J, leaving 13 bases between them. The CDR3 contains 13 residues. Germline V gene lookup returns CDR1 MNHEY and CDR2 SVGAGI. The CDR3 DNA is TGTGCCAGCAGCCAGGGACTGAGATCACCCCTCCACTTT. It is translated as CASSQGLRSPLHF.

V gene TRBV27 combines with J gene TRBJ1-4, with a possible D match to TRBD1 (6 bases). CDR3 length: 14 amino acids. Germline CDR1 is MNHEY and CDR2 is SMNVEV (reference sequence). Trimming took off 4 bases at V and 8 bases at J, with 14 bases between the two ends. CDR3 protein: CASSSIQGGEKLFF. The CDR3 DNA reads TGTGCCAGCAGTTCCATACAGGGTGGAGAAAAACTGTTTTTT.

The chain joins TRBV6-6 to TRBJ2-7, with a tentative D call TRBD1 (5 bases). The V end lost 2 bases, the J end lost 3 bases, and 8 bases lay between the germline ends. The CDR3 loop spans 13 amino acids. In germline, CDR1 is MNHNY, CDR2 SVGAGI (reference sequence). CDR3 loop: CASSYRGNYEQYF. For the CDR3, the DNA is TGTGCCAGCAGTTACAGGGGCAACTACGAGCAGTACTTC.

J is TRBJ2-3 and V is TRBV2; 12 nucleotides align to TRBD2. The germline V gene encodes CDR1 SNHLY and CDR2 FYNNEI. J lost 2 bases, V lost 7 bases, and 10 bases had no gene match. This CDR3 is 17 amino acids long. Here the CDR3 reads CASKLAGGPTPTDTQYF. The CDR3 bases are TGTGCCAGCAAACTAGCGGGGGGCCCTACCCCCACAGATACGCAGTATTTT.

In the case of this clone: Sequence at one end of the junction differs from germline and may be a read error. CDR3 protein: CASSYTVDRGASF. In DNA form, the CDR3 reads TGTGCCAGCAGTTACACGGTAGACAGGGGTGCTTCCTTT. The chain combines TRBV6-6 with TRBJ1-1; 8 bases line up with TRBD1. This CDR3 region has 13 residues. The germline gives CDR1 MNHNY, CDR2 SVGAGI (reference sequence).

The chain recombines TRBV19 with TRBJ2-5; TRBD2 might be the D (7 bases). Trimming left V 2 bases short and J 7 bases short, with 17 bases between. This CDR3 comprises 15 residues. Per the germline V gene, CDR1 is LNHDA and CDR2 is SQIVND (reference sequence). In DNA, the CDR3 is TGTGCCAGTAGTATATCCCCGGGGGGCGTGGGGACCCAGTACTTC. Its protein is CASSISPGGVGTQYF.

The rearrangement uses TRBV4-2 and TRBJ2-1, with a weak D call TRBD2 (6 bases). The V end lost 1 base, the J end lost 7 bases, and 8 bases lay between the germline ends. The CDR3 is 13 amino acids. Looked up from germline, CDR1 is LGHNA and CDR2 is YNFKEQ. The CDR3 nucleotides are TGTGCCAGCAGCCAAGTTGGGGGGAATGAGCAGTTCTTC. Encoded protein: CASSQVGGNEQFF.

The V gene is TRBV7-3, the J gene TRBJ1-4, with TRBD1 matching 7 bases. After removal of 5 bases from V and 7 bases from J, the junction contained 10 bases not matched to a gene. The CDR3 consists of 15 residues. Germline CDR1 and CDR2: SGHTA and FQGTGA. The CDR3 region is CASSPTADRFEKLFF. The CDR3, as DNA: TGTGCCAGCAGCCCCACCGCGGACAGGTTTGAAAAACTGTTTTTT.

The rearrangement joins TRBV9 to TRBJ2-1; 7 nucleotides line up with TRBD1. The CDR3 consists of 15 residues. Unmatched junction bases numbered 6, after V lost 4 bases and J lost 2 bases. Germline V gene lookup returns CDR1 SGDLS and CDR2 YYNGEE. CDR3 DNA sequence: TGTGCCAGCAGCATTGACAGGGCAGCCTACAATGAGCAGTTCTTC. This sequence encodes CASSIDRAAYNEQFF.

This clone appeared a few times. V and J are TRBV14 and TRBJ1-1; D is ambiguous. The V end was cut by 2 bases, the J end by 7 bases, with 5 bases between. CDR3 length: 11 residues. CDR1 is SGHDN, CDR2 FVKESK, per germline. This CDR3 reads CASSQLGEAFF. CDR3 in DNA: TGTGCCAGCAGCCAACTAGGTGAAGCTTTCTTT.

This chain connects TRBV4-1 to TRBJ2-5, with 10 bases lining up with TRBD1. CDR1 and CDR2 (germline): MGHRA, YSYEKL. The ends lost 0 bases at V and 2 bases at J; junction bases unmatched: 6. CDR3 size: 17 residues. The DNA of the CDR3 is TGCGCCAGCAGCCAAGATCCCGGGACAGGGGATCAAGAGACCCAGTACTTC. Amino acids: CASSQDPGTGDQETQYF.

The V gene is TRBV21-1, the J gene TRBJ1-5; TRBD1, as called in the table, went unchecked against the DNA. TRBV21-1 corresponds to a pseudogene. This CDR3 comprises 15 residues. This chain's CDR3 is CASARQAPSNQPQHF. Written as DNA, the CDR3 is TGTGCCAGCGCCCGACAGGCTCCTAGCAATCAGCCCCAGCATTTT.

To note about this clone: The same CDR3 arises from other DNA sequences in this sample as well. The V gene is TRBV4-1, the J gene TRBJ2-5, with 7 bases that match TRBD2. Germline V gene lookup returns CDR1 MGHRA and CDR2 YSYEKL. Unmatched junction bases numbered 5, after V lost 4 bases and J lost 3 bases. The CDR3 is 14 amino acids. This CDR3 reads CASSPGLAEETQYF. Here the CDR3 DNA reads TGCGCCAGCAGCCCGGGGCTAGCGGAAGAGACCCAGTACTTC.